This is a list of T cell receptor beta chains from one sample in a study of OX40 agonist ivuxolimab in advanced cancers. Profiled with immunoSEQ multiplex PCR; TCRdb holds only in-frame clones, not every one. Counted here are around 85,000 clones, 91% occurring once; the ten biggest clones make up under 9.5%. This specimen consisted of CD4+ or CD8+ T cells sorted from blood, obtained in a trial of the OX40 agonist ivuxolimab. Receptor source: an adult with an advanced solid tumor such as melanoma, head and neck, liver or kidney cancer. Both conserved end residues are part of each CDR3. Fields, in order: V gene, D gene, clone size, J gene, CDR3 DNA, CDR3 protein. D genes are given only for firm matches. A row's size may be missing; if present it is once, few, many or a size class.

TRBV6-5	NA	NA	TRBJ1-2	TGTGCCAGCAGTTACTCAGGGATTTCTGGCTACACCTTC	CASSYSGISGYTF
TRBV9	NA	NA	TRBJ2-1	TGTGCCAGCAGCGTAGAAGTAGGGGTCAACAATGAGCAGTTCTTC	CASSVEVGVNNEQFF
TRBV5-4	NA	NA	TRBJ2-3	TGTGCCAGCAGCCTCGACTTGAATACGCAGTATTTT	CASSLDLNTQYF
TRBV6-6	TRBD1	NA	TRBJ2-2	TGTGCCGGAAGACAGGGTGGGTCCGGGGAGCTGTTTTTT	CAGRQGGSGELFF
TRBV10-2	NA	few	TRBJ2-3	TGCGCCAGCAGGGCTAGCACAGATACGCAGTATTTT	CASRASTDTQYF
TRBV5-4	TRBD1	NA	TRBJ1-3	TGTGCCAGCAGCCACGACAGGGGCCTCAACACCATATATTTT	CASSHDRGLNTIYF
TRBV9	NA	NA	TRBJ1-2	TGTGCCAGCAGCGAGCCCTATAGGGGCTACACCTTC	CASSEPYRGYTF
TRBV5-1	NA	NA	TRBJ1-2	TGCGCCAGCAGCTTAGGACAGACCTATGGCTACACCTTC	CASSLGQTYGYTF
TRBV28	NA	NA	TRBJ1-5	TGTGCCAGCAGTTTACTCGACAGTTATAGCAATCAGCCCCAGCATTTT	CASSLLDSYSNQPQHF
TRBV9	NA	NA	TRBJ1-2	TGTGCCAGCAGCGGAGCAGCCTATGGCTACACCTTC	CASSGAAYGYTF
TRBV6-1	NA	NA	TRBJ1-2	TGTGCCAGCAGTGCTGAGGGCGGGGATGGCTACACCTTC	CASSAEGGDGYTF
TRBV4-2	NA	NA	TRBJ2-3	TGTGCCAGCAGCCAAGTGCCAGATACGCAGTATTTT	CASSQVPDTQYF
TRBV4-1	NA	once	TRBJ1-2	TGCGCCAGCAGCCAAGTCCAAACAGATTCCGGCTATGGCTACACCTTC	CASSQVQTDSGYGYTF
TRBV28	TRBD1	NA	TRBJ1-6	TGTGCCAGCAGGACAGGGGGTGGATCACCCCTCCACTTT	CASRTGGGSPLHF
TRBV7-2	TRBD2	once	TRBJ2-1	TGTGCCAGCAGCCCGATAGCGGGGGGACCCTACAATGAGCAGTTCTTC	CASSPIAGGPYNEQFF
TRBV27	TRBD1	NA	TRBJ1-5	TGTGCCAGCAGTTCCTACTACCGGGGACAGAATAATCAGCCCCAGCATTTT	CASSSYYRGQNNQPQHF
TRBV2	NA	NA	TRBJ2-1	TGTGCCAGCAGTGTCTGGGGCAGGGCGTCCTACAATGAGCAGTTCTTC	CASSVWGRASYNEQFF
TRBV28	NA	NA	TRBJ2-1	TGTGCCAGCAGTCCAAAAAACAGGGATCATGAGCAGTTCTTC	CASSPKNRDHEQFF
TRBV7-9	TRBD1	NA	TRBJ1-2	TGTGCCAGCAGCTTAAAGGCATCGGTTACAGGGGGAAAATATGGCTACACCTTC	CASSLKASVTGGKYGYTF
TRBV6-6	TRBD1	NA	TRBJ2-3	TGTGCCAGCAGTCCCACCCCGGGACAGTTCCCAGATACGCAGTATTTT	CASSPTPGQFPDTQYF
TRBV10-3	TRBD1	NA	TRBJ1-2	TGTGCCATCAGTGGGACAGGGGGACGGGGGTATGGCTACACCTTC	CAISGTGGRGYGYTF
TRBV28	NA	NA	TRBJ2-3	TGTGCCAGCAGTTTTGAGGGGGAGGGGCGCACAGATACGCAGTATTTT	CASSFEGEGRTDTQYF
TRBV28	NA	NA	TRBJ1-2	TGTGCCAGCAGTTTAGGGTGGCAGAATGGCTACACCTTC	CASSLGWQNGYTF
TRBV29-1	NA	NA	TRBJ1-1	TGCAGCGTTGCGGGGATTCTGGGACTACGAATATCCACTGAAGCTTTCTTT	CSVAGILGLRISTEAFF
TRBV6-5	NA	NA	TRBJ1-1	TGTGCCAGCAGTTACGGTACAGGGAACACTGAAGCTTTCTTT	CASSYGTGNTEAFF
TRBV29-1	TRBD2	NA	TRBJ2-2	TGCAGCGTTGAGACTAGCGGGGGCTTCACCGGGGAGCTGTTTTTT	CSVETSGGFTGELFF
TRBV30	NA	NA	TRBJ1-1	TGTGCCTGGACCATCGGAAACACTGAAGCTTTCTTT	CAWTIGNTEAFF
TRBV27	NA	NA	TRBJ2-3	TGTGCCAGCAGTCAGTACACAGATACGCAGTATTTT	CASSQYTDTQYF
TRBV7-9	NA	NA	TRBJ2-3	TGTGCCAGCAGCTTAGGAATCACAGATACGCAGTATTTT	CASSLGITDTQYF
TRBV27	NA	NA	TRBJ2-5	TGTGCCAGCAGTTTGGTTGGGGGCCAGGGAGGGGAGACCCAGTACTTC	CASSLVGGQGGETQYF
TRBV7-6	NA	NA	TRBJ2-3	TGTGCCAGCAGCGTAAGAAGGGGGTATACAGATACGCAGTATTTT	CASSVRRGYTDTQYF
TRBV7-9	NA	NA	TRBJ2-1	TGTGCCAGCAGCGACGTAGGGACCCCGTACAATGAGCAGTTCTTC	CASSDVGTPYNEQFF
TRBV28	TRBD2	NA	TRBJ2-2	TGTGCCAGCAGTTTATGGGGGACTAGCGGTGAGAACACCGGGGAGCTGTTTTTT	CASSLWGTSGENTGELFF
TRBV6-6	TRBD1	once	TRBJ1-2	TGTGCCAGCAGACCGGGACAGGGCTCCTATGGCTACACCTTC	CASRPGQGSYGYTF
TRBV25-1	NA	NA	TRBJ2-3	TGTGCCAGCAGATTAGAAGAGGGTACGCAGTATTTT	CASRLEEGTQYF
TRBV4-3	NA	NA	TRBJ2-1	TGCGCCAGCAGCCAAGAAGGGACTGGATACAATGAGCAGTTCTTC	CASSQEGTGYNEQFF
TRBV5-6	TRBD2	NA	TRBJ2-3	TGTGCCACCCTAACGGGGGGTTCACCCACAGATACGCAGTATTTT	CATLTGGSPTDTQYF
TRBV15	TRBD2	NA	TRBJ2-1	TGTGCCACCAGGGAGCGGGGGGGCCGGTCTGAGCAGTTCTTC	CATRERGGRSEQFF
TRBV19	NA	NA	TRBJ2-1	TGTGCCAGTAGTACCCGGGACTGGATGAATGAGCAGTTCTTC	CASSTRDWMNEQFF
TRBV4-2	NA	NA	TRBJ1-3	TGTGCCAGCAGCACCTATTTTGGGGGCGGGGGATTAGGAAACACCATATATTTT	CASSTYFGGGGLGNTIYF
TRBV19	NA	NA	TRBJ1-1	TGTGCCAGTAGTCCGTTCGTCGGAATGAACACTGAAGCTTTCTTT	CASSPFVGMNTEAFF
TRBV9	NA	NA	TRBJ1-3	TGTGCCAGCAGCGTAGGTCAGGTCTCTGGAAACACCATATATTTT	CASSVGQVSGNTIYF
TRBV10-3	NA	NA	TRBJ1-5	TGTGCCATCAGTGAGTCCGGGGGTCAGCCCCAGCATTTT	CAISESGGQPQHF
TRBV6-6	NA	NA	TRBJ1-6	TGTGCCAGCAGTCCGGATAATTCACCCCTCCACTTT	CASSPDNSPLHF
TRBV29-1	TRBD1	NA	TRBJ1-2	TGCAGCGTCCCGGGACAGTTAGACTCTAACTATGGCTACACCTTC	CSVPGQLDSNYGYTF
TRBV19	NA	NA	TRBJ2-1	TGTGCCAGTAGTATCCGGGAGAGTCTTGGGAATGAGCAGTTCTTC	CASSIRESLGNEQFF
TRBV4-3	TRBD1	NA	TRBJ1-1	TGCGCCAGCAGCCAAGCGACAGGGGAAACTGAAGCTTTCTTT	CASSQATGETEAFF
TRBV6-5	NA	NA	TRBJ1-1	TGTGCCAGCAGTACCCCTGAGGGTTTCACTGAAGCTTTCTTT	CASSTPEGFTEAFF
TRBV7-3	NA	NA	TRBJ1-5	TGTGCCAGCAGCTTAGACGCTCGGGGGCCCCAGCATTTT	CASSLDARGPQHF
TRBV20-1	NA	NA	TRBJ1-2	TGCAGTGCTGTGGACCTAATGGGCTACACCTTC	CSAVDLMGYTF
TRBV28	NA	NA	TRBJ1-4	TGTGCCAGCAGTCCAGAGAGGGTTCGGGGTGAAAAACTGTTTTTT	CASSPERVRGEKLFF
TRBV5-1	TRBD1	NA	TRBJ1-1	TGCGCCAGCAGCCTGGGACAGGATCGTTTGAACACTGAAGCTTTCTTT	CASSLGQDRLNTEAFF
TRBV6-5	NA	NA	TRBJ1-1	TGTGCCAGCAGTTACGGGAGAGAAGCTTTCTTT	CASSYGREAFF
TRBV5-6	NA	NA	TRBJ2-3	TGTGCCAGCAGCTTCACAGATACGCAGTATTTT	CASSFTDTQYF
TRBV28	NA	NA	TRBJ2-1	TGTGCCAGCAGTTTTTCCGCGGGGACGAATTACAATGAGCAGTTCTTC	CASSFSAGTNYNEQFF
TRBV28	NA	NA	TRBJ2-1	TGTGCCAGCAGTTTTTCACGCGGGGACAGCTCCTACAATGAGCAGTTCTTC	CASSFSRGDSSYNEQFF
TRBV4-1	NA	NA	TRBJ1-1	TGCGCCAGCAGCCAAGCCCCGACAGGTAGCACTGAAGCTTTCTTT	CASSQAPTGSTEAFF
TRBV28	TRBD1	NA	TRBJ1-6	TGTGCCAGCAGTCAACTCACCGGGACAGATAATTCACCCCTCCACTTT	CASSQLTGTDNSPLHF
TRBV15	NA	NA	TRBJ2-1	TGTGCCACCAGCAGACCGGGACTCTACAATGAGCAGTTCTTC	CATSRPGLYNEQFF